Presented here are 9 T cell receptor beta chains from one specimen sequenced in a study of OX40 agonist ivuxolimab in advanced cancers. Method: immunoSEQ multiplex PCR; TCRdb's copy keeps in-frame clones and lacks some. This sample has tens of thousands of clones, with about four fifths found just once. Sequenced material: CD4+ or CD8+ T cells sorted from blood, taken in a trial of the OX40 agonist ivuxolimab. The source is an adult with an advanced solid tumor such as melanoma, head and neck, liver or kidney cancer.

The rearrangement joins TRBV14 to TRBJ2-3; no clear D gene. Looked up from germline, CDR1 is SGHDN and CDR2 is FVKESK. The CDR3 contains 13 residues. The germline V and J ends were trimmed by 3 bases and 8 bases, with 12 bases remaining between them. This chain's CDR3 is CASSQAPLSTQYF. The CDR3 DNA follows: TGTGCCAGCAGCCAGGCCCCGCTTAGTACGCAGTATTTT.

The chain recombines TRBV7-6 with TRBJ2-2; the D gene is possibly TRBD1 (5 bases). The V and J ends lost 5 bases and 6 bases respectively, with 22 bases between them. The CDR3 length is 17 residues. Germline loops: CDR1 SGHVS, CDR2 FNYEAQ. CDR3 residues: CASSPTFTAGPPGELFF. The DNA of the CDR3 is TGTGCCAGCAGCCCTACATTTACTGCAGGGCCCCCCGGGGAGCTGTTTTTT.

This clone was observed a single time. This chain links TRBV28 with TRBJ1-2, with D possibly TRBD1 on 5 matching bases. V was shortened by 3 bases and J by 6 bases, with 23 bases between the two germline ends. Germline CDR1 reads MDHEN; CDR2 reads SYDVKM. The CDR3 runs 17 residues. CDR3 protein: CASSFEGHTYRIHGYTF. The CDR3 DNA sequence: TGTGCCAGCAGTTTCGAGGGGCACACATACAGGATTCATGGCTACACCTTC.

This clone was counted once. V usage is TRBV29-1 and J usage is TRBJ2-2; TRBD1 aligns across 7 bases. Germline V gene sequence: CDR1 SQVTM, CDR2 ANQGSEA. V was clipped by 6 bases and J by 3 bases; unmatched bases: 10. This CDR3 contains 15 residues. In DNA form, the CDR3 reads TGCAGCGTCCGCCCTTCGGGGACAGACACCGGGGAGCTGTTTTTT. Protein product: CSVRPSGTDTGELFF.

This rearrangement joins TRBV6-1 to TRBJ1-2, with D uncertain. The V end was cut by 6 bases, the J end by 0 bases, with 8 bases between. Germline-derived CDR1 and CDR2 are MNHNS and SASEGT. The length of the CDR3 is 13 residues. In nucleotides, the CDR3 is TGTGCCAGCAGCGTCACGGCTAACTATGGCTACACCTTC. This gives the protein CASSVTANYGYTF.

This sequence joins TRBV5-1 and TRBJ2-1; 9 bases agree with TRBD2. Trimming at V came to 2 bases and at J to 4 bases, leaving 7 bases not matched to a gene. This CDR3 has 16 residues. Germline V lookup: CDR1 SGHRS, CDR2 YFSETQ. The DNA of the CDR3 is TGCGCCAGCAGCTTACAACCCCTAGCGGGGTACAATGAGCAGTTCTTC. It specifies CASSLQPLAGYNEQFF.

The V gene is TRBV10-2, the J gene TRBJ1-4; D possibly corresponds to TRBD1 (5 bases). This CDR3 is 14 amino acids long. Germline V lookup: CDR1 WSHSY, CDR2 SAAADI. V gave up 4 bases and J gave up 8 bases, with 14 bases separating them. Here the CDR3 reads CASSVGGSEEKLFF. Written as DNA, the CDR3 is TGCGCCAGCAGTGTGGGGGGATCGGAGGAAAAACTGTTTTTT.

This chain connects TRBV27 to TRBJ2-5, with TRBD2 matching over 7 bases. The last part of the DNA fits TRBJ2-7 better; the J call may be wrong. Germline V gene sequence: CDR1 MNHEY, CDR2 SMNVEV (reference sequence). The CDR3 has 13 residues. The DNA for the CDR3 is TGTGCCCCCCTCAGGACTAGAGGGTGCGAGCAGTACTTC. Amino acids: CAPLRTRGCEQYF.

The chain joins TRBV6-5 to TRBJ1-6; 8 nucleotides line up with TRBD1. The CDR3 is made up of 16 amino acids. Germline V gene sequence: CDR1 MNHEY, CDR2 SVGAGI. V shed 4 bases and J 6 bases; nucleotides not matched to a gene: 8. CDR3 loop: CASSWSTGGGNSPLHF. CDR3 in DNA: TGTGCCAGCAGTTGGAGCACAGGGGGAGGTAATTCACCCCTCCACTTT.